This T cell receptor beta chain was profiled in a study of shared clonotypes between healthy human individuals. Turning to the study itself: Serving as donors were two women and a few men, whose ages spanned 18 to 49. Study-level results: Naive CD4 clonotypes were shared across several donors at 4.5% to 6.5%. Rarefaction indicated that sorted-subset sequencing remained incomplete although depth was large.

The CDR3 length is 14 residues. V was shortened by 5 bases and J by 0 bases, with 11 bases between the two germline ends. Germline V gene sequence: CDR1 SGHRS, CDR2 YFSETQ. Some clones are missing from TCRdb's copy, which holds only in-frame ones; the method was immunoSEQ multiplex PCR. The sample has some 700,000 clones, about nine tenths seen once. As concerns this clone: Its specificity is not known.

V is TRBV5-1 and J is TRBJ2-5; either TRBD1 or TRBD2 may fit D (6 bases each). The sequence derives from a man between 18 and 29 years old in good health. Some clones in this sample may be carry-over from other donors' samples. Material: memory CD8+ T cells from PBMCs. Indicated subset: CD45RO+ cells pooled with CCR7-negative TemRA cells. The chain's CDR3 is CASRTGGHQETQYF. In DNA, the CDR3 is TGCGCCAGCAGGACCGGGGGCCACCAAGAGACCCAGTACTTC.